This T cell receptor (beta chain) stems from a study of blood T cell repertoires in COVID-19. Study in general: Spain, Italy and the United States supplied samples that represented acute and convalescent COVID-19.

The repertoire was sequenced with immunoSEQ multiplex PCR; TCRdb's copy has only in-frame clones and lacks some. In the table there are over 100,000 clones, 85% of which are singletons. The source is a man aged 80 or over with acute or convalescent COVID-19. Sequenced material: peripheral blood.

This CDR3 is CASSLQGGLTDTQYF. Here the CDR3 DNA reads TGCGCCAGCAGCTTGCAGGGGGGTCTGACAGATACGCAGTATTTT. The chain links TRBV5-1 to TRBJ2-3; a possible D gene is TRBD1 (7 bases). Germline V gives CDR1 SGHRS, CDR2 YFSETQ. Trimming stripped 1 base from V and 3 bases from J, with 12 bases between. This CDR3 has 15 amino acids.